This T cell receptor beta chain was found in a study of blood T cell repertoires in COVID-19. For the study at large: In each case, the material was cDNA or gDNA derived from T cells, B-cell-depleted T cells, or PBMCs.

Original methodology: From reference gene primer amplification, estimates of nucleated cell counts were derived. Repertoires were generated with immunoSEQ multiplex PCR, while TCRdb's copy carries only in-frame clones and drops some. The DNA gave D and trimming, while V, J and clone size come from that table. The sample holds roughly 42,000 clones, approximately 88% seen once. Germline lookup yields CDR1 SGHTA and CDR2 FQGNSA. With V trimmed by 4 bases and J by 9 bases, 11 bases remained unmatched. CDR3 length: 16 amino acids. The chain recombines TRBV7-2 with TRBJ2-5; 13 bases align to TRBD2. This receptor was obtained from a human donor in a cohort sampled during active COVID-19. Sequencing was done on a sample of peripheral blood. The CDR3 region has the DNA TGTGCCAGCAGCTCGCCAGAACTAGCGGGGGGGCTTCCCCAGTACTTC. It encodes CASSSPELAGGLPQYF. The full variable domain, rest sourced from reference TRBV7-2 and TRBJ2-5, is GAGVSQSPSNKVTEKGKDVELRCDPISGHTALYWYRQSLGQGLEFLIYFQGNSAPDKSGLPSDRFSAERTGGSVSTLTIQRTQQEDSAVYLCASSSPELAGGLPQYFGPGTRLLVL.